Listed below are T cell receptor beta chains from one sample, sequenced in a study of beta chain features in type 1 diabetes. Sequencing was performed with immunoSEQ multiplex PCR; in TCRdb, only in-frame clones are kept and a portion is missing. This sample has 200,000 to 300,000 clones, with approximately 10% found just once. The sequenced sample consisted of naive CD4+ T cells from blood. The receptors were sampled from a man aged 25-45 years with type 1 diabetes. The CDR3 runs from the conserved cysteine through the conserved F or W. A D gene is named only where the DNA matches it firmly. Not every row has a clone size; where given, it reads once, few, many or a size class.

j_call d_call clone_size v_call cdr3_aa cdr3_nt
TRBJ1-6 - - TRBV7-2 CASSPQSSYNSPLHF TGTGCCAGCAGCCCACAGAGCTCCTATAATTCACCCCTCCACTTT
TRBJ2-4 - few TRBV2 CASRDSLAKNIQYF TGTGCCAGCCGGGACTCCTTAGCCAAAAACATTCAGTACTTC
TRBJ1-1 - few TRBV7-9 CASSLEFTGNTEAFF TGTGCCAGCAGCTTAGAATTTACGGGAAACACTGAAGCTTTCTTT
TRBJ2-3 - once TRBV5-1 CASSLVAGAQGTQYF TGCGCCAGCAGCTTGGTGGCAGGGGCACAAGGTACGCAGTATTTT
TRBJ2-1 TRBD2 - TRBV11-2 CAITSGSYNEQFF TGTGCCATAACTAGCGGGAGCTACAATGAGCAGTTCTTC
TRBJ1-5 TRBD1 - TRBV28 CASGAEQGSQPQHF TGTGCCAGCGGGGCAGAACAGGGGAGCCAGCCCCAGCATTTT
TRBJ1-6 - few TRBV5-4 CASSAGSYNSPLHF TGTGCCAGCAGCGCCGGTTCCTATAATTCACCCCTCCACTTT
TRBJ2-5 TRBD1 - TRBV5-4 CASSLRTGAKTQYF TGTGCCAGCAGCCTAAGGACAGGGGCGAAGACCCAGTACTTC
TRBJ1-1 - - TRBV4-2 CASSRLRGAAEAFF TGTGCCAGCAGCCGACTCCGGGGGGCGGCTGAAGCTTTCTTT
TRBJ2-5 TRBD2 - TRBV28 CASRTGGTETQYF TGTGCCAGCAGAACGGGGGGAACAGAGACCCAGTACTTC